The 15 T cell receptor beta chains below were found in one sample sequenced in a study of blood T cell repertoires in COVID-19. Using immunoSEQ multiplex PCR, the repertoire was profiled, and TCRdb retains in-frame clones only, with some absent. This sample has roughly 150,000 clones, with approximately 79% found just once. The sample was peripheral blood. Receptor source: a woman of 80 years or more with acute or convalescent COVID-19.

The rearrangement links TRBV5-6 to TRBJ1-6, with 11 bases lining up with TRBD1. The trim removed 6 bases at V and 2 bases at J, leaving 4 bases unmatched. This CDR3 spans 16 amino acids. Germline assignment: CDR1 SGHDT and CDR2 YYEEEE. CDR3 region: CASMRDRGTYNSPLHF. The CDR3 DNA follows: TGTGCCAGCATGCGGGACAGGGGGACCTATAATTCACCCCTCCACTTT.

The chain employs TRBV11-2 and TRBJ2-7, with a tentative D call TRBD2 (6 bases). This CDR3 has 15 residues. Germline V CDR1 and CDR2: SGHAT, FQNNGV. V shed 1 base and J shed 4 bases, with 14 bases lying between them. The CDR3, as DNA: TGTGCCAGCAGCTTAGGTGGGGGGTTCGCTTACGAGCAGTACTTC. Its translation: CASSLGGGFAYEQYF.

For the CDR3, the DNA is TGTGCCAGCAGTGAAGAACGGCGGTACGAGCAGTACTTC. It is translated as CASSEERRYEQYF. The chain combines TRBV6-1 with TRBJ2-7; no firm D call. Trimming left V 1 base short and J 4 bases short, with 8 bases between. The CDR3 covers 13 residues. Germline V gene lookup returns CDR1 MNHNS and CDR2 SASEGT.

The rearrangement links TRBV27 to TRBJ1-2, with D unresolved. Germline V gene lookup returns CDR1 MNHEY and CDR2 SMNVEV (reference sequence). This CDR3 region has 12 residues. V was clipped by 0 bases and J by 13 bases, with 12 bases between them. The CDR3 here is CASSLSPISSTF. The CDR3, as DNA: TGTGCCAGCAGTTTATCTCCCATCTCCAGCACCTTC.

This chain uses TRBV28 with TRBJ2-5, with TRBD2 matching 12 bases. The V gene end was trimmed by 5 bases and the J gene end by 2 bases; junction bases not matched to a gene: 6. Germline V gene lookup returns CDR1 MDHEN and CDR2 SYDVKM. This CDR3 region has 16 residues. The DNA for the CDR3 is TGTGCCAGCAGTCCAAGACTAGCGGGAGAACAAGAGACCCAGTACTTC. Protein: CASSPRLAGEQETQYF.

This chain links TRBV28 with TRBJ1-2; D gene ambiguous. Trimming left V 3 bases short and J 4 bases short, with 9 bases between. Germline V gives CDR1 MDHEN, CDR2 SYDVKM. The CDR3 extends over 13 amino acids. CDR3 sequence: CASSFGQLYGYTF. In nucleotides, the CDR3 is TGTGCCAGCAGTTTTGGGCAGCTCTATGGCTACACCTTC.

V is TRBV3-1 (or the pseudogene TRBV3-2) and J is TRBJ1-3; D call uncertain. Germline V CDR1 and CDR2: LGHDT, YNNKEL (reference sequence). The V and J ends lost 3 bases and 2 bases respectively, with 8 bases between them. The length of the CDR3 is 14 residues. The CDR3 is CASSQDSPGNTIYF. Here the CDR3 DNA reads TGTGCCAGCAGCCAGGACTCACCTGGAAACACCATATATTTT.

In its sample, this clone was seen once. This chain links TRBV4-3 with TRBJ2-7; 8 bases are a match to TRBD1. The junction had 3 bases not matched to a gene; V was cut back by 0 bases and J by 2 bases. CDR3 length: 15 amino acids. The germline CDR1 and CDR2 sequences are LGHNA and YSLEER. Written as DNA, the CDR3 is TGCGCCAGCAGCCAAGATGCCAGGGGGCCCTACGAGCAGTACTTC. Amino acids: CASSQDARGPYEQYF.

J is TRBJ1-2 and V is TRBV2; the D is unclear. Germline V lookup: CDR1 SNHLY, CDR2 FYNNEI. This CDR3 contains 14 residues. V was clipped by 3 bases and J by 0 bases, with 8 bases between them. The CDR3 loop reads CASSDKGANYGYTF. The DNA of the CDR3 is TGTGCCAGCAGTGACAAAGGAGCTAACTATGGCTACACCTTC.

This clone was seen only once. The CDR3 spells CASSLASSGVRGYTF. CDR3 sequence (DNA): TGTGCCAGCAGCTTAGCGTCCTCGGGGGTAAGGGGCTACACCTTC. The V and J genes are TRBV7-9 and TRBJ1-2, with a weak D call TRBD1 (5 bases). V was cut by 0 bases and J by 8 bases, with 16 bases left in between. CDR1 SEHNR and CDR2 FQNEAQ come from the germline V gene (reference sequence). The CDR3 has 15 residues. Based on the CDR3 plus reference TRBV7-9 and TRBJ1-2, the full variable domain is DTGVSQNPRHKITKRGQNVTFRCDPISEHNRLYWYRQTLGQGPEFLTYFQNEAQLEKSRLLSDRFSAERPKGSFSTLEIQRTEQGDSAMYLCASSLASSGVRGYTFGSGTRLTVV.

The V and J genes are TRBV9 and TRBJ2-7; 9 nucleotides match TRBD2. Germline assignment: CDR1 SGDLS and CDR2 YYNGEE. The CDR3 spans 17 residues. Trimming took 3 bases from V and 2 from J; bases not matched to a gene: 12. DNA for the CDR3: TGTGCCAGCAGCGAGAGGATTAGCGGGGGCATTGCCTACGAGCAGTACTTC. Amino acid sequence: CASSERISGGIAYEQYF.

This clone was detected only a few times. The V call is TRBV19, the J call TRBJ1-5; possibly TRBD1 for D (6 bases). This CDR3 comprises 12 residues. V was clipped by 4 bases and J by 5 bases, with 6 bases between them. Germline CDR1 LNHDA, CDR2 SQIVND (reference sequence). In DNA, the CDR3 is TGTGCCAGTAGTACAGGGGATCAGCCCCAGCATTTT. Its protein product is CASSTGDQPQHF.

This chain links TRBV5-1 with TRBJ2-7; the match to TRBD2 covers 11 bases. Germline loops: CDR1 SGHRS, CDR2 YFSETQ. After removal of 2 bases from V and 5 bases from J, the junction contained 6 bases not matched to a gene. This CDR3 spans 15 amino acids. CDR3 amino acids: CASSFLAGGAHEQYF. The CDR3 coding sequence is TGCGCCAGCAGCTTCCTAGCGGGAGGAGCCCACGAGCAGTACTTC.

The chain combines TRBV15 with TRBJ1-5; no reliable D call. Germline-derived CDR1 and CDR2 are LNHNV and YYDKDF (reference sequence). The CDR3 is 13 amino acids. The germline V and J ends were trimmed by 5 bases and 4 bases, with 9 bases remaining between them. In DNA form, the CDR3 reads TGTGCCACCAGCGGTACCCTAAATCAGCCCCAGCATTTT. Protein sequence: CATSGTLNQPQHF. Drawing the rest from reference TRBV15 and TRBJ1-5, the complete variable domain is DAMVIQNPRYQVTQFGKPVTLSCSQTLNHNVMYWYQQKSSQAPKLLFHYYDKDFNNEADTPDNFQSRRPNTSFCFLDIRSPGLGDTAMYLCATSGTLNQPQHFGDGTRLSIL.

The gene calls are TRBV28 and TRBJ2-7; perhaps TRBD2 as D (5 bases). Germline values: CDR1 MDHEN, CDR2 SYDVKM. The CDR3 runs to 14 residues. Trimming left V 5 bases short and J 1 base short, with 12 bases between. In DNA, the CDR3 is TGTGCCAGCAGTACCCCTGGGGAGTCCTACGAGCAGTACTTC. It codes for CASSTPGESYEQYF.